The TCR beta chain described here comes from a study of blood T cells in healthy people across ages (dated by TCRdb to the mid-2010s). Some background on the complete study: Template switching captured roughly one uniquely barcoded TCR beta cDNA molecule per two T cells in model experiments. For two donors (one aged 18 to 29 and one aged 80 or older), the study analyzed two additional independent replicas of 1 million unique cDNA reads from the same blood draw. Donors were grouped into four age groups: young (average roughly 16 years), middle-aged (39), aged (around 66) and long-lived (approximately 82). Donors of different ages were randomly distributed across sequencing lanes to avoid experimental bias. Age-related changes in TCR beta repertoire diversity were measured in the study by deep sequencing normalized with unique cDNA molecular identifiers. Overall study outcomes, separate from this receptor: The long-lived group showed more naive CD4+ T cells, fewer expanded clones and increased TCR diversity than the aged group, suggesting age selection. Conclusive comparison of naive and antigen-experienced compartments was prevented by the profiling of bulk unsorted PBMCs. Donor CMV infection status was unknown, potentially confounding age-related changes in expanded clonotypes. Total diversity estimates from one million sequenced T cells were considered lower bounds and underestimates. As age increased, observed TCR beta diversity per million T cells dropped in a roughly linear way, and a significant reduction was already evident by age 40. Observed TCR beta diversity correlated strongly with the percentage of naive T cells measured by flow cytometry.

The donors were roughly 40 Caucasian individuals from Russia, aged 6 to 90 years, who were systemically healthy. Each donor gave 9.5 to 10 milliliters of peripheral blood, drawn into EDTA-treated Vacutainer tubes. Ficoll-Paque density-gradient centrifugation was used to isolate PBMCs, with at least 6 million obtained per sample. Total RNA, at least 5 micrograms per sample, was extracted from PBMCs with Trizol reagent. Naive CD45RAhigh/CD27high T cell percentages were measured by flow cytometry on a PBMC aliquot from every donor. Comment on this clonotype: The antigen it binds to is not known. Base-call qualities are not available, and no considerably larger clone is one nucleotide away.

Via the germline V gene (reference sequence), CDR1 is DFQATT and CDR2 SNEGSKA. There are 15 amino acids in the CDR3, from cysteine to phenylalanine inclusive. The only DNA kept is the CDR3, 45 bases in frame from the first base. Between the V and J ends, shortened by 3 bases and 2 bases respectively, the junction contains 17 bases. Library construction relied on 5' RACE. The reads were generated on an Illumina HiSeq 2500. A second about 6 to 11 cycle PCR used a sample-barcoded 5' primer and a J-beta primer mix. A unique molecular identifier was introduced onto each TCR beta cDNA molecule by a template-switch 5' adaptor carrying 12 random nucleotides. At least 2.5 million CDR3-containing paired-end reads were obtained from each sample. First-strand cDNA was synthesized from all RNA with the Mint cDNA synthesis kit, primed by a TRBC-specific oligonucleotide. After uracil-DNA glycosylase treatment, a first 18-cycle PCR used universal primers M1SS and BC2_uni_R on all cDNA. In the original analysis: For normalization, 1 million high-quality reads were randomly selected from each sample, with every read carrying a distinct molecular identifier. Reads with shared molecular identifiers were discarded instead of being binned into consensus sequences. CDR3 identification, clonotype clustering and error correction used MiTCR with a Q25 quality threshold and the strictest error-elimination algorithm. Lower-bound total TCR beta diversity was estimated with a nonparametric unseen species model using Euler transformation. TCRdb trimmed the raw reads at Q25, called clones with MiXCR and kept productive beta chains. For every CDR3 protein sequence, its rows merge into one entry that carries the most common genes and DNA. The V and J calls reflect TCRdb's pipeline rather than the authors' work. This sample comprises some 640,000 distinct CDR3 sequences, 25% to 35% of them detected only once. Around a sixth of the sample is in the top ten clones.

This chain is built from TRBV20-1 and TRBJ2-7; matching of 6 bases hints at TRBD2 as the D gene. This clonotype originated in a woman over 75 in good health. The specimen was blood. Read as DNA, the sequence is TGCAGTGCTAGGGGGGGTAGCGGATCCCCCTACGAGCAGTACTTC. Its translation reads: CSARGGSGSPYEQYF.